The following is a T cell receptor beta chain sequence with its context. The target antigen is unknown. The repertoire was sequenced with immunoSEQ multiplex PCR; TCRdb's copy has only in-frame clones and lacks some. The table shows 95,000 to 100,000 clones, with more than 85% occurring only once. The CDR3 covers 13 residues. Trimming cost V 6 bases and J 0 bases, with 8 bases left between them. The germline V gene encodes CDR1 SNHLY and CDR2 FYNNEI. The data were obtained in a study of T cell responses to AZD1222 COVID-19 vaccine. Points from the study as a whole: Epitopes outside B.1.351 and B.1.1.7 mutated regions reportedly drew nearly half of spike TCRs. With dominance at 160-218 and 743-854, vaccine-associated CD4 TCRs spanned spike. Clonal diversity was possibly underestimated, and the donors were mostly white British, with more females. The number of AZD1222 recipients seropositive at baseline was only 5 to 7.

The receptor was derived from an adult who received the AZD1222 COVID-19 vaccine. V usage is TRBV2 and J usage is TRBJ1-1; D is ambiguous. Material: peripheral blood, obtained 28 days after the second AZD1222 dose. CDR3 loop: CASRLQLNTEAFF. The CDR3 DNA reads as TGTGCCAGCAGGTTACAGCTGAACACTGAAGCTTTCTTT.